This paragraph reports one T cell receptor (beta chain). The data are from a study of T-cell reconstitution after alpha-beta-depleted transplantation in children. Preparing the TCRbeta library involved the use of unique molecular identifiers. TCRdb reprocessed the PCR reads with MiXCR, giving one entry per CDR3 protein. The table records 450,000 to 600,000 distinct CDR3 sequences, around a third of them present only once. This CDR3 has 18 residues. The germline CDR1 and CDR2 sequences are SGHRS and YFSETQ. The ends lost 4 bases at V and 2 bases at J; junction bases unmatched: 14. Sequencing was performed on PBMCs from the stem cell graft donor, taken from the stem cell graft. V is TRBV5-1 and J is TRBJ2-3; 9 bases are shared with TRBD1. This clonotype was sampled from a human donor who donated a stem cell graft to a child with aplastic anemia. CDR3 region: CASSLKLAGQGFTDTQYF. CDR3 sequence (DNA): TGCGCCAGCAGCCTTAAATTGGCGGGACAGGGATTCACAGATACGCAGTATTTT.